Listed below are T cell receptor beta chains from one sample, sequenced in a study of blood T cells in healthy people across ages. One entry per CDR3 protein, called by TCRdb with MiXCR from the 5' RACE reads. The sample holds around 500,000 distinct CDR3 sequences, around half seen once. The sample taken for sequencing was blood. The receptor source for this set is a man older than 75 in good health. Each CDR3 is given with its conserved first and last residue. D genes are given only for firm matches. Not all rows give a size; the values are once, few, many and, for expanded clones, a class.

>few|TRBJ2-7|TRBV28|-
CASSTGGGGVSEQYF
TGTGCCAGCAGTACCGGAGGAGGGGGCGTATCCGAGCAGTACTTC
>-|TRBJ2-7|TRBV20-1|TRBD1
CSSKTGGNEQYF
TGCAGTTCTAAAACAGGGGGGAACGAGCAGTACTTC
>-|TRBJ2-3|TRBV5-5|-
CASSYAVHTGAQYF
TGTGCCAGCAGCTATGCGGTACATACAGGAGCGCAGTATTTT
>-|TRBJ2-7|TRBV7-9|TRBD1
CASSFRDRYEQYF
TGTGCCAGCAGCTTCCGGGACAGGTACGAGCAGTACTTC
>-|TRBJ1-6|TRBV9|-
CASSVAGLQGLDSPLHF
TGTGCCAGCAGCGTAGCCGGATTACAGGGTTTGGATTCACCCCTCCACTTT
>-|TRBJ2-7|TRBV28|TRBD2
CASIISGSVDEQYF
TGTGCCAGCATTATTAGCGGGAGCGTTGACGAGCAGTACTTC
>-|TRBJ1-1|TRBV20-1|TRBD1
CSARASGGKERAFF
TGCAGTGCTAGAGCATCAGGGGGGAAGGAGAGAGCTTTCTTT
>-|TRBJ2-3|TRBV7-2|-
CASSFGSDQTSTDTQYF
TGTGCCAGCAGCTTTGGATCGGACCAAACTAGCACAGATACGCAGTATTTT
>-|TRBJ2-1|TRBV30|TRBD2
CAWSPSGLAGVNEQFF
TGTGCCTGGAGTCCATCGGGACTAGCGGGAGTCAATGAGCAGTTCTTC
>-|TRBJ2-2|TRBV10-3|-
CAAQGETGTGELFF
TGTGCCGCTCAAGGAGAAACTGGGACCGGGGAGCTGTTTTTT
>few|TRBJ2-7|TRBV6-5|TRBD2
CASSYAREGSYGQYF
TGTGCCAGCAGTTACGCGCGGGAGGGGTCCTACGGGCAGTACTTC
>-|TRBJ2-1|TRBV28|TRBD2
CASSATVAGRYNEQFF
TGTGCCAGCAGTGCTACTGTAGCGGGACGATACAATGAGCAGTTCTTC
>-|TRBJ2-1|TRBV6-2/TRBV6-3|-
CASSYGTPFEQFF
TGTGCCAGCAGTTACGGGACGCCGTTTGAGCAGTTCTTC
>-|TRBJ2-7|TRBV28|-
CASSQGGMGDEQYF
TGTGCCAGCAGTCAAGGAGGGATGGGGGACGAGCAGTACTTC
>few|TRBJ2-2|TRBV12-3/TRBV12-4|-
CATQGWGRNTGELFF
TGTGCCACCCAGGGGTGGGGGAGGAACACCGGGGAGCTGTTTTTT
>many|TRBJ2-5|TRBV25-1|-
CASSENTGTPKETQYF
TGTGCCAGCAGCGAAAACACCGGGACACCCAAAGAGACCCAGTACTTC
>-|TRBJ1-4|TRBV6-6|-
CASSYSSEPNEKLFF
TGTGCCAGCAGTTACTCGAGTGAGCCTAATGAAAAACTGTTTTTT
>-|TRBJ1-6|TRBV29-1|-
CSVADTFNSPLHF
TGCAGCGTTGCTGACACGTTTAATTCACCCCTCCACTTT
>-|TRBJ2-1|TRBV11-1|-
CASSPRQASSYNEQFF
TGTGCCAGCAGCCCAAGACAGGCAAGCTCCTACAATGAGCAGTTCTTC
>once|TRBJ1-2|TRBV6-2/TRBV6-3|TRBD1
CASSYLTGGVYGYTF
TGTGCCAGCAGTTACCTGACAGGGGGCGTCTATGGCTACACCTTC
>-|TRBJ2-3|TRBV7-2|TRBD2
CASSPPMAGGLGTQYF
TGTGCCAGCAGTCCCCCGATGGCGGGAGGGCTGGGTACGCAGTATTTT
>-|TRBJ1-5|TRBV12-3/TRBV12-4|TRBD1
CASSGNRDRANQPQHF
TGTGCCAGCAGTGGCAACCGGGACAGGGCCAATCAGCCCCAGCATTTT
>few|TRBJ1-4|TRBV9|TRBD1
CASSLTGSNEKLFF
TGTGCCAGCAGCTTGACAGGGAGCAATGAAAAACTGTTTTTT
>-|TRBJ2-3|TRBV6-5|TRBD1
CASKTGGAADTQFF
TGTGCCAGCAAAACAGGGGGAGCCGCAGATACGCAGTTTTTT
>-|TRBJ2-5|TRBV2|TRBD1
CASSENGRTGKLGTQYF
TGTGCCAGCAGTGAAAATGGGAGGACAGGGAAACTGGGGACCCAGTACTTC
>-|TRBJ2-1|TRBV20-1|-
CSASPPFIGEQFF
TGCAGTGCTAGCCCCCCCTTTATAGGTGAGCAGTTCTTC
>-|TRBJ1-1|TRBV29-1|-
CSVAPGAVNTEAFF
TGCAGCGTTGCCCCCGGGGCTGTGAACACTGAAGCTTTCTTT
>-|TRBJ2-1|TRBV7-2|TRBD2
CASSSLGTSNEQFF
TGTGCCAGCAGCTCCCTCGGGACTAGCAATGAGCAGTTCTTC
>many|TRBJ2-7|TRBV29-1|-
CSVEEVSYEQYF
TGCAGCGTTGAAGAGGTTTCCTACGAGCAGTACTTC
>-|TRBJ2-1|TRBV7-2|-
CASSLFGGNYNGQFF
TGTGCCAGCAGCTTATTCGGCGGGAACTACAATGGGCAGTTCTTC
>-|TRBJ2-3|TRBV12-5|TRBD1
CASGLVRGQGTDTQYF
TGTGCTAGTGGTTTGGTACGGGGACAGGGCACAGATACGCAGTATTTT